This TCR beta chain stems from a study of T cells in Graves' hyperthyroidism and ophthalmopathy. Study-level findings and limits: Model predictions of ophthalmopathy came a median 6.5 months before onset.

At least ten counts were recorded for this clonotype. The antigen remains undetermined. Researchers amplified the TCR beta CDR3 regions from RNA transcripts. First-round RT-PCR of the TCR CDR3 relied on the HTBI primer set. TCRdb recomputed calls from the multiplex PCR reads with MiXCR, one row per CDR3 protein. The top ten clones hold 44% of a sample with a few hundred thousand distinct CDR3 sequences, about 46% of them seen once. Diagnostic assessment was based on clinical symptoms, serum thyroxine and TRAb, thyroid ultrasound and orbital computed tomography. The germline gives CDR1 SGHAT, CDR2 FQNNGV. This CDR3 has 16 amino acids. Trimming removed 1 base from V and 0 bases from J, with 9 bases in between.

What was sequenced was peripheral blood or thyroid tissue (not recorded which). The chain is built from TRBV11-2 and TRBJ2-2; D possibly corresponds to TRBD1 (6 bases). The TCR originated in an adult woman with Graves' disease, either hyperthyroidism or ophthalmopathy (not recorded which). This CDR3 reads CASSLGYRANTGELFF. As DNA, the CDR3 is TGTGCCAGCAGCTTAGGTTACAGGGCGAACACCGGGGAGCTGTTTTTT.